A single sample gave rise to the 17 T cell receptor beta chains below, sequenced in a study of PD-1 blockade in classical Hodgkin lymphoma. TCRdb's copy holds only in-frame clones and misses some; the assay was immunoSEQ multiplex PCR. The repertoire includes some 41,000 clones, around three quarters of them detected once, and 2.5% to 3% sits in the top ten. Each patient's relapse followed autologous stem cell transplantation, and brentuximab vedotin exposure varied. Sequenced here: peripheral blood mononuclear cells (PBMCs), sampled before the second cycle of nivolumab. The receptors originated from a human donor with classical Hodgkin lymphoma.

This rearrangement joins TRBV30 to TRBJ2-5, with D possibly being TRBD1 or TRBD2 (6 bases each). V dropped 0 bases and J dropped 3 bases, with 8 bases sitting between them. CDR3 length: 13 residues. Looked up from germline, CDR1 is GTSNPN and CDR2 is SVGIG (reference sequence). CDR3 protein: CAWSVGGKETQYF. The CDR3 DNA is TGTGCCTGGAGTGTCGGGGGCAAAGAGACCCAGTACTTC.

The chain combines TRBV30 with TRBJ1-6; possible D gene TRBD1, 5 bases. The germline V and J ends were trimmed by 1 base and 6 bases, with 7 bases remaining between them. CDR1 and CDR2 from the germline V gene are GTSNPN and SVGIG (reference sequence). This CDR3 comprises 13 residues. For the CDR3, the DNA is TGTGCCTGGAGTGCCCAGGGTAATTCACCCCTCCACTTT. Residues: CAWSAQGNSPLHF.

V gene TRBV4-2 combines with J gene TRBJ2-3; D remains unclear. Trimming took 6 bases from V and 0 from J, leaving 13 bases between them. The CDR3 has 15 amino acids. Germline V CDR1 and CDR2: LGHNA, YNFKEQ. The CDR3 loop reads CASSPLPRSTDTQYF. Here the CDR3 DNA reads TGTGCCAGCAGTCCACTGCCTCGGAGCACAGATACGCAGTATTTT.

This clone was counted only a few times. The genes are TRBV19 and TRBJ2-7, with D possibly matching TRBD1 (6 bases). The germline V gene has CDR1 LNHDA and CDR2 SQIVND (reference sequence). Deletions cut 5 bases from V and 0 bases from J, with 11 bases between. This CDR3 has 14 amino acids. Here the CDR3 DNA reads TGTGCCAGTAGTTTCCGGACAGCCTCCTACGAGCAGTACTTC. Amino acids: CASSFRTASYEQYF.

This clone has only one observation. The V gene is TRBV7-9, the J gene TRBJ1-1; D gene unclear. The CDR3 totals 14 residues. Germline CDR1 is SEHNR and CDR2 is FQNEAQ (reference sequence). The germline V and J ends were trimmed by 5 bases and 0 bases, with 10 bases remaining between them. The CDR3 reads CASSLDNMNTEAFF. As DNA, the CDR3 is TGTGCCAGCAGCCTTGATAACATGAACACTGAAGCTTTCTTT.

This clone showed up just a few times. The chain combines TRBV18 with TRBJ1-1; the match to TRBD1 covers 10 bases. Per the germline V gene, CDR1 is KGHSH and CDR2 is LQKENI. This CDR3 is built from 16 residues. J lost 0 bases, V lost 2 bases, and 3 bases had no gene match. The CDR3 loop reads CASSPVDRGLNTEAFF. Here the CDR3 DNA reads TGTGCCAGCTCACCAGTCGACAGGGGGCTGAACACTGAAGCTTTCTTT.

The chain is built from TRBV7-9 and TRBJ2-1; D unclear. The CDR3 consists of 15 residues. CDR1 is SEHNR, CDR2 FQNEAQ, per germline (reference sequence). The V gene lost 8 bases and the J gene lost 0 bases, with 14 bases spanning the gap. The CDR3 coding sequence is TGTGCCAGCTTCGAGGACGGTAGCTCCTACAATGAGCAGTTCTTC. This gives the protein CASFEDGSSYNEQFF.

This clone was seen more than once but under ten times. The chain has TRBV4-3 and TRBJ1-4; 9 bases fit TRBD1. Germline V lookup: CDR1 LGHNA, CDR2 YSLEER. Trimming took 0 bases from V and 8 from J; bases not matched to a gene: 7. There are 16 residues in the CDR3. The CDR3 loop reads CASSQEWNRGQEKLFF. The CDR3 nucleotides are TGCGCCAGCAGCCAAGAGTGGAACAGGGGGCAAGAAAAACTGTTTTTT.

The table lists this clone with a few counts. This specimen includes other DNA sequences encoding the same CDR3. This chain links TRBV6-1 with TRBJ2-1; the D gene is possibly TRBD2 (5 bases). Between the trimmed V and J ends, which lost 2 bases and 2 bases, there was a span of 7 bases. The germline gives CDR1 MNHNS, CDR2 SASEGT. The CDR3 length is 14 residues. CDR3 nucleotide sequence: TGTGCCAGCAGTGAACTAGCCGCCTACAATGAGCAGTTCTTC. Its protein is CASSELAAYNEQFF.

This clone has more than one count but fewer than ten. J is TRBJ1-2 and V is TRBV27; 7 nucleotides line up with TRBD1. The germline V gene has CDR1 MNHEY and CDR2 SMNVEV (reference sequence). V was clipped by 5 bases and J by 2 bases; unmatched bases: 5. The CDR3 covers 14 residues. DNA of the CDR3: TGTGCCAGCAGTCCGACAGGGCTGAACTATGGCTACACCTTC. This sequence encodes CASSPTGLNYGYTF.

This clone was counted only a few times. The chain couples TRBV7-2 to TRBJ1-5, with TRBD1 matching over 8 bases. V trimming: 3 bases; J trimming: 6 bases; junction bases outside the gene matches: 13. Germline-derived CDR1 and CDR2 are SGHTA and FQGNSA. The CDR3 length is 17 residues. The CDR3 sequence: CASSLYGTGTGIQPQHF. Here the CDR3 DNA reads TGTGCCAGCAGCTTGTATGGAACCGGGACAGGAATTCAGCCCCAGCATTTT.

The chain employs TRBV28 and TRBJ2-5; D uncertain. This CDR3 has 11 residues. V was shortened by 6 bases and J by 7 bases, with 9 bases between the two germline ends. CDR1 and CDR2 from the germline V gene are MDHEN and SYDVKM. CDR3 in amino acids: CASRTEGTQYF. The CDR3 DNA sequence: TGTGCCAGCAGGACCGAAGGGACCCAGTACTTC.

The chain combines TRBV6-6 with TRBJ2-5; D might be TRBD1 (6 bases). The CDR3 is 16 amino acids. Germline CDR1 reads MNHNY; CDR2 reads SVGAGI (reference sequence). V gave up 6 bases and J gave up 5 bases, with 22 bases separating them. The CDR3: CASSADRRDGQETQYF. The CDR3 region has the DNA TGTGCCAGCAGCGCCGACCGCCGGGACGGACAGGAGACCCAGTACTTC.

The rearrangement links TRBV6-6 to TRBJ1-1; D unclear. CDR1 is MNHNY, CDR2 SVGAGI, per germline (reference sequence). The CDR3 is made up of 12 amino acids. The germline V and J ends were trimmed by 5 bases and 5 bases, with 9 bases remaining between them. The CDR3 reads CASSPSGTEAFF. The CDR3 DNA reads TGTGCCAGCAGTCCTAGTGGAACTGAAGCTTTCTTT.

This clone was detected a few times. The chain recombines TRBV4-1 with TRBJ1-5; unclear D gene. The CDR3 sequence is 15 residues long. Trimming pared 2 bases from V and 7 bases from J, leaving 15 bases between. Germline CDR1 reads MGHRA; CDR2 reads YSYEKL. CDR3 sequence reads: CASSQFGMAPQPQHF. The CDR3 DNA reads TGCGCCAGCAGCCAATTTGGGATGGCTCCCCAGCCCCAGCATTTT.

This chain links TRBV7-6 with TRBJ1-1, with TRBD1 matching 9 bases. Germline CDR1 is SGHVS and CDR2 is FNYEAQ. Unmatched junction bases numbered 6, after V lost 3 bases and J lost 1 base. This CDR3 is 16 amino acids long. The CDR3 DNA follows: TGTGCCAGCAGCTTGATGCCGGGACAGGGGAACACTGAAGCTTTCTTT. Translated: CASSLMPGQGNTEAFF.

The chain combines TRBV30 with TRBJ2-3; D is undetermined. The germline V and J ends were trimmed by 2 bases and 6 bases, with 9 bases remaining between them. The CDR3 consists of 12 residues. Germline V lookup: CDR1 GTSNPN, CDR2 SVGIG (reference sequence). Written as DNA, the CDR3 is TGTGCCTGGAGTCGCTCGACTGATACGCAGTATTTT. Translated, it gives CAWSRSTDTQYF.